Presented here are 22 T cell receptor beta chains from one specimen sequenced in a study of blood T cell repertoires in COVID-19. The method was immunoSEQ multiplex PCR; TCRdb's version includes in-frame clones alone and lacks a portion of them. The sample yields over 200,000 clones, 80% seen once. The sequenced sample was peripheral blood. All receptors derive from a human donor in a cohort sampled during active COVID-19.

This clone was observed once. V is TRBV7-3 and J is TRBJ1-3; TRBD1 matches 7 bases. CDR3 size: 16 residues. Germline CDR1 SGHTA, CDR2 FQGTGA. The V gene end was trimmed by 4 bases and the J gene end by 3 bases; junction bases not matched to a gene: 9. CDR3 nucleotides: TGTGCCAGCAGCTCCCCCCGGGACAGTCATGGAAACACCATATATTTT. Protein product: CASSSPRDSHGNTIYF.

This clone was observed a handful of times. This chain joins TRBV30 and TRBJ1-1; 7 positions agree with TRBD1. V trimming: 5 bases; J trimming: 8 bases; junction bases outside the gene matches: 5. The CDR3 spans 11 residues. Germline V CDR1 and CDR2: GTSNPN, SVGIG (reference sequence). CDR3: CAWSGGSEAFF. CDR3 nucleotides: TGTGCCTGGTCAGGGGGGAGCGAAGCTTTCTTT.

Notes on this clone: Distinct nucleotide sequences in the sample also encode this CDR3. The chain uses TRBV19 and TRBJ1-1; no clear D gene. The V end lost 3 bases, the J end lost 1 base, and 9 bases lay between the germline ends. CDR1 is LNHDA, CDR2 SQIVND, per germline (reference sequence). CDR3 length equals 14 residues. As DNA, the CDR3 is TGTGCCAGTAGTATCCCTCTTCCGAACACTGAAGCTTTCTTT. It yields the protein CASSIPLPNTEAFF.

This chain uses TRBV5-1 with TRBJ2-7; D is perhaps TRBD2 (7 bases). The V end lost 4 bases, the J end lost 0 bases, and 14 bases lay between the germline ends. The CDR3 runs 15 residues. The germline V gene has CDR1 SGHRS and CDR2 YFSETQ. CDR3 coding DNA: TGCGCCAGCAGCCCCCGGGGGGCCCCCTCCTACGAGCAGTACTTC. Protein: CASSPRGAPSYEQYF.

The CDR3 sequence is CASSRLQQETQYF. CDR3 bases: TGTGCCAGTAGTAGATTACAGCAAGAGACCCAGTACTTC. The V and J genes are TRBV19 and TRBJ2-5; D remains unclear. The CDR3 sequence is 13 residues long. The V and J ends lost 4 bases and 2 bases respectively, with 8 bases between them. Looked up from germline, CDR1 is LNHDA and CDR2 is SQIVND (reference sequence).

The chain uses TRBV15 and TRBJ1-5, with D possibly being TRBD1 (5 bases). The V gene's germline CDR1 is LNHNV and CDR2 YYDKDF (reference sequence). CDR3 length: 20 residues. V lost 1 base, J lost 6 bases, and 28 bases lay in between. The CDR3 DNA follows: TGTGCCACCAGCAGAGTTGTGGGACCCGTAGTGAGGGTGGGGGGTCAGCCCCAGCATTTT. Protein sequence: CATSRVVGPVVRVGGQPQHF. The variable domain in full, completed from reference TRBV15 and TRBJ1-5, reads DAMVIQNPRYQVTQFGKPVTLSCSQTLNHNVMYWYQQKSSQAPKLLFHYYDKDFNNEADTPDNFQSRRPNTSFCFLDIRSPGLGDTAMYLCATSRVVGPVVRVGGQPQHFGDGTRLSIL.

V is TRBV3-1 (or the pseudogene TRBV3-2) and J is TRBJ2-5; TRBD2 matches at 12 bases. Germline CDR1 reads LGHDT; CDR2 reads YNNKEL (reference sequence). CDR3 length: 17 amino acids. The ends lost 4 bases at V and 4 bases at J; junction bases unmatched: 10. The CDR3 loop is CASSPSKEGLAGETQYF. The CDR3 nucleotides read TGTGCCAGCAGCCCGTCAAAGGAGGGACTAGCGGGAGAGACCCAGTACTTC.

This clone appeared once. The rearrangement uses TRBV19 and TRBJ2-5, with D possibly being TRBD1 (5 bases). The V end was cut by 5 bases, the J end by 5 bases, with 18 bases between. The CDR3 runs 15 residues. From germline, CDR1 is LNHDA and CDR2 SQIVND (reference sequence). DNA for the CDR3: TGTGCCAGTAGTGTCTCTCAGGGTACGATGGAGACCCAGTACTTC. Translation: CASSVSQGTMETQYF.

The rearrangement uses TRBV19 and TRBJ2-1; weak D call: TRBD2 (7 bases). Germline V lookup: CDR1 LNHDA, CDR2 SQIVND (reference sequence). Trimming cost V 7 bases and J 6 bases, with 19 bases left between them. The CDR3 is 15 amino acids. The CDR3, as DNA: TGTGCCAGTACCCCGGGGGGCCTACGGCGCAATGAGCAGTTCTTC. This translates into CASTPGGLRRNEQFF.

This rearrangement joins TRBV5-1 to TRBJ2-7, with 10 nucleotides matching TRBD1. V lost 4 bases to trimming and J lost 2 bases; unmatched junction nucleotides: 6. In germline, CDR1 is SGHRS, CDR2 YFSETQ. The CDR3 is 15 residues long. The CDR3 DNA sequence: TGCGCCAGCAGCCCCCTGGGACAGGGGACCTACGAGCAGTACTTC. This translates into CASSPLGQGTYEQYF.

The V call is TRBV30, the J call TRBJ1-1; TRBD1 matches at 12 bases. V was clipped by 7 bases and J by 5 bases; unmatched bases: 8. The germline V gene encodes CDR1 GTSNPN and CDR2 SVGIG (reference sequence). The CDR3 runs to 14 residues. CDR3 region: CASGTGGISTEAFF. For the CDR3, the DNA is TGTGCCTCCGGGACAGGGGGCATATCGACTGAAGCTTTCTTT.

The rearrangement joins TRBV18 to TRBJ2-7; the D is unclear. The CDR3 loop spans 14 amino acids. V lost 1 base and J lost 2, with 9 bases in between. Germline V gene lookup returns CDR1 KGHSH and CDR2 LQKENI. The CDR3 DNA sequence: TGTGCCAGCTCACCACAGCTTTCGCCCTACGAGCAGTACTTC. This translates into CASSPQLSPYEQYF.

The CDR3 DNA follows: TGCGCCAGCAGCAGCTATGACAGGGGCCGCTCCTACGAGCAGTACTTC. This codes for CASSSYDRGRSYEQYF. The chain joins TRBV5-1 to TRBJ2-7; 8 bases match TRBD1. The CDR3 is made up of 16 amino acids. V was clipped by 4 bases and J by 0 bases; unmatched bases: 9. CDR1 and CDR2 (germline): SGHRS, YFSETQ. Based on the CDR3 plus reference TRBV5-1 and TRBJ2-7, the full variable domain is KAGVTQTPRYLIKTRGQQVTLSCSPISGHRSVSWYQQTPGQGLQFLFEYFSETQRNKGNFPGRFSGRQFSNSRSEMNVSTLELGDSALYLCASSSYDRGRSYEQYFGPGTRLTVT.

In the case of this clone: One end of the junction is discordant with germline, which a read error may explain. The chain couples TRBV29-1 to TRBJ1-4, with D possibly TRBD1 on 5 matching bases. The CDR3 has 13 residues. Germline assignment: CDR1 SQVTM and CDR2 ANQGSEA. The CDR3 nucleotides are TGCAGCGTGGAAGTCCAGGGTCAGGAAAAACTGTTTTTT. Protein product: CSVEVQGQEKLFF.

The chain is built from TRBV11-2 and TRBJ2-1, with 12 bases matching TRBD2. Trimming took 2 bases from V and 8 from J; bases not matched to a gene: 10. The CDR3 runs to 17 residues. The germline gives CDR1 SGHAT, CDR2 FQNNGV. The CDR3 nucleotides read TGTGCCAGCAGCTTACGAAGGCTAGCGGGAGGGGTGCATGAGCAGTTCTTC. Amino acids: CASSLRRLAGGVHEQFF.

The CDR3 DNA follows: TGTGCCAGCAGCTCTATGGACAGGGTGGGGACCTACGAGCAGTACTTC. Its protein product is CASSSMDRVGTYEQYF. This chain uses TRBV9 with TRBJ2-7; 8 bases line up with TRBD1. The CDR3 consists of 16 residues. Trimming at V came to 4 bases and at J to 2 bases, leaving 11 bases not matched to a gene. Germline CDR1 reads SGDLS; CDR2 reads YYNGEE.

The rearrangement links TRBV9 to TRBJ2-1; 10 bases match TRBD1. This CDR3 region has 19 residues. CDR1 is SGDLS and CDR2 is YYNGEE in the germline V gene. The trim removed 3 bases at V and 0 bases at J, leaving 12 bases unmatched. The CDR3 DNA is TGTGCCAGCAGCGAACCGGGACAGGGGTCTGTGGTCTCCTACAATGAGCAGTTCTTC. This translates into CASSEPGQGSVVSYNEQFF.

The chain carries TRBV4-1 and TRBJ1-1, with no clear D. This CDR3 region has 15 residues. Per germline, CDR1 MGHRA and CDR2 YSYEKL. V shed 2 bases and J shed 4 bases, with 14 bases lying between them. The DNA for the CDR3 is TGCGCCAGCAGCCAAAGCAGGCTTCCGTCCACTGAAGCTTTCTTT. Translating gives CASSQSRLPSTEAFF.

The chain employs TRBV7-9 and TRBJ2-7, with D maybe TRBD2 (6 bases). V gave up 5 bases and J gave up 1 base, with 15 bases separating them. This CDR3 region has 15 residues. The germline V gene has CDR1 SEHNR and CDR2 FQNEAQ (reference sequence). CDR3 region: CASSPWGERSYEQYF. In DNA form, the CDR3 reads TGTGCCAGCAGCCCCTGGGGGGAAAGGTCCTACGAGCAGTACTTC.

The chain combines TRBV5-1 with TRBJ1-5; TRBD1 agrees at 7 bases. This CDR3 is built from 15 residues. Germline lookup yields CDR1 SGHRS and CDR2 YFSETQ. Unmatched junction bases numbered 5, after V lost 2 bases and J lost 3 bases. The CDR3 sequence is CASSLVQGPNQPQHF. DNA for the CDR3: TGCGCCAGCAGCTTAGTACAGGGGCCCAATCAGCCCCAGCATTTT.

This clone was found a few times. The CDR3 is CATSDSRGPTDTQYF. CDR3 nucleotide sequence: TGTGCCACCAGTGATTCCAGGGGGCCCACAGATACGCAGTATTTT. The gene calls are TRBV24-1 and TRBJ2-3; 8 bases are shared with TRBD1. This CDR3 is built from 15 residues. The germline gives CDR1 KGHDR, CDR2 SFDVKD. Losses at the gene ends were 2 bases for V and 2 bases for J; bases not matched to a gene: 2.

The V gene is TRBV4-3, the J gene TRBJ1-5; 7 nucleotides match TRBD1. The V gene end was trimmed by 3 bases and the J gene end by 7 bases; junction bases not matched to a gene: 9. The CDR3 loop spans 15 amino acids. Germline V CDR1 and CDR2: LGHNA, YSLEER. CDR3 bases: TGCGCCAGCAGCCAGCTTACAGGGGTAGGACAGCCCCAGCATTTT. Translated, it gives CASSQLTGVGQPQHF.